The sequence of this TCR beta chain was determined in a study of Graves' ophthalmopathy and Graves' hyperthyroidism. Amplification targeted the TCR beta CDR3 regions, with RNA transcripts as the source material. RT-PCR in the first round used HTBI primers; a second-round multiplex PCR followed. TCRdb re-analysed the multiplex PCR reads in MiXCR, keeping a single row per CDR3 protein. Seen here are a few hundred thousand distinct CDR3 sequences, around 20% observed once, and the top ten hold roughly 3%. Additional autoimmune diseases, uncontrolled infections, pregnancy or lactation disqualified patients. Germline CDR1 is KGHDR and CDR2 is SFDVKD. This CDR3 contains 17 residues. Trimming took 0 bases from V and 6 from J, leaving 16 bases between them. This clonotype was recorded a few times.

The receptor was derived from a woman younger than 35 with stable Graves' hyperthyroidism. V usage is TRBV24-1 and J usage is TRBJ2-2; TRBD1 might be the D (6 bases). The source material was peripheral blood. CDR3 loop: CATSDLRTDKGAGELFF. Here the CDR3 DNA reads TGTGCCACCAGTGATTTGCGGACCGACAAGGGGGCCGGGGAGCTGTTTTTT.